Listed below are T cell receptor beta chains from one sample, sequenced in a study of blood T cell repertoires in COVID-19. Sequencing was performed with immunoSEQ multiplex PCR; in TCRdb, only in-frame clones are kept and a portion is missing. Seen here are about 190,000 clones, roughly nine tenths observed once, and the top ten hold 1.1%. Sample: peripheral blood. Receptor source: a man aged 30 to 39 with acute or convalescent COVID-19. The CDR3 runs from the conserved cysteine through the conserved F or W. D genes are given only for firm matches. For some rows the clone size is stated as once, few or many, or as a class when expanded; others skip it.

>NA|TRBJ2-7|NA|TRBV19
CASRGRTYEQYF
TGTGCCAGTAGGGGCAGGACCTACGAGCAGTACTTC
>TRBD2|TRBJ2-1|NA|TRBV15
CATSSSGAGGYNEQFF
TGTGCCACCAGCAGTTCGGGAGCGGGAGGGTACAATGAGCAGTTCTTC
>NA|TRBJ1-1|NA|TRBV11-3
CASSFTWTAEAFF
TGTGCCAGCAGCTTTACTTGGACAGCCGAAGCTTTCTTT
>NA|TRBJ1-2|NA|TRBV6-5
CASNKGDGYTF
TGTGCCAGCAATAAAGGGGATGGCTACACCTTC
>NA|TRBJ1-5|once|TRBV19
CASSLRGGNQPQHF
TGTGCCAGTAGTCTCCGGGGAGGGAATCAGCCCCAGCATTTT
>NA|TRBJ1-2|NA|TRBV28
CASSPAGGADYGYTF
TGTGCCAGCAGTCCCGCGGGGGGGGCCGACTATGGCTACACCTTC
>TRBD1|TRBJ1-2|NA|TRBV12-3/TRBV12-4
CASTPDRVGYTF
TGTGCCAGCACCCCAGACAGGGTAGGCTACACCTTC
>TRBD1|TRBJ2-1|once|TRBV5-4
CASSTGTGRGNEQFF
TGTGCCAGCAGCACCGGGACAGGGAGGGGCAATGAGCAGTTCTTC
>NA|TRBJ2-7|NA|TRBV18
CASSPVGLATHEQYF
TGTGCCAGCTCACCAGTGGGACTCGCCACCCACGAGCAGTACTTC
>TRBD1|TRBJ2-7|NA|TRBV25-1
CASSETGTGVGEQYF
TGTGCCAGCAGTGAAACCGGGACAGGGGTAGGGGAGCAGTACTTC
>TRBD2|TRBJ2-3|NA|TRBV9
CASSFRLAGDFDTQYF
TGTGCCAGCAGCTTCAGACTAGCGGGAGATTTCGATACGCAGTATTTT
>NA|TRBJ1-1|NA|TRBV11-2
CASSSKGGVNTEAFF
TGTGCCAGCAGCTCAAAAGGGGGAGTGAACACTGAAGCTTTCTTT
>TRBD1|TRBJ1-3|NA|TRBV28
CASSLDRGLNTIYF
TGTGCCAGCAGTTTAGACAGGGGTTTGAACACCATATATTTT
>NA|TRBJ1-5|NA|TRBV28
CASSEGGGAGQPQHF
TGTGCCAGCAGTGAAGGGGGGGGCGCTGGTCAGCCCCAGCATTTT
>NA|TRBJ1-1|NA|TRBV19
CASHQGWGTEAFF
TGTGCCAGCCACCAGGGCTGGGGAACTGAAGCTTTCTTT
>NA|TRBJ2-1|NA|TRBV12-3/TRBV12-4
CASSFIYEQFF
TGTGCCAGCAGTTTTATATATGAGCAGTTCTTC
>TRBD2|TRBJ2-3|NA|TRBV7-2
CASSLGGLASTDTQYF
TGTGCCAGCAGCCTCGGGGGGTTAGCTAGCACAGATACGCAGTATTTT
>TRBD1|TRBJ1-2|few|TRBV4-1
CASSQVVTGGVRGYTF
TGCGCCAGCAGCCAAGTAGTAACAGGGGGCGTTCGCGGCTACACCTTC
>NA|TRBJ2-3|NA|TRBV30
CAWRGWGDRQDPDTQYF
TGTGCCTGGCGGGGATGGGGAGACCGACAGGATCCAGATACGCAGTATTTT
>NA|TRBJ1-3|NA|TRBV9
CASSVAGSGNTIYF
TGTGCCAGCAGCGTAGCAGGGTCTGGAAACACCATATATTTT
>TRBD1|TRBJ1-2|NA|TRBV4-1
CASSQGGQGAVGYTF
TGCGCCAGCAGCCAAGGGGGGCAGGGGGCGGTGGGCTACACCTTC
>TRBD1|TRBJ1-2|NA|TRBV27
CASSGQGPGYGYTF
TGTGCCAGCAGCGGACAGGGGCCGGGCTATGGCTACACCTTC
>TRBD2|TRBJ2-5|NA|TRBV5-1
CASSLEVAGVDETQYF
TGCGCCAGCAGCTTGGAGGTAGCGGGAGTAGACGAGACCCAGTACTTC
>NA|TRBJ2-3|few|TRBV15
CATSKSRWGGTDTQYF
TGTGCCACCAGCAAAAGTCGGTGGGGGGGCACAGATACGCAGTATTTT
>TRBD2|TRBJ2-3|NA|TRBV5-5
CASSSGLASHF
TGTGCCAGCAGCTCCGGACTAGCGAGTCATTTT
>TRBD2|TRBJ2-5|NA|TRBV10-1
CASSESKAAGARGETQYF
TGCGCCAGCAGTGAGTCGAAAGCAGCGGGGGCACGAGGGGAGACCCAGTACTTC